This TCR beta chain was sequenced during a study of beta chain features in type 1 diabetes. The wider study: Patients shared similar age, gender and cell yields with healthy donors. Overall study findings and caveats: Shorter TCRB CDR3s, moderately but significantly so, marked every one of the four CD4+ subsets in Type 1 diabetes patients.

Concerning this clone itself: The antigen remains unidentified.

Trimming cost V 4 bases and J 9 bases; bases outside gene matches: 20. The CDR3 is 19 amino acids. The germline V gene encodes CDR1 SGDLS and CDR2 YYNGEE. Every isolated RNA sample was fully reverse transcribed, so sequencing captured expressed TCRB transcripts. Approximately 3.6 million reads, on average, came from each naive, central memory and regulatory T cell sample. Here immunoSEQ multiplex PCR was the method, and the copy in TCRdb shows in-frame clones only, minus some. The sample shows some 370,000 clones, 9.5% to 10% of them seen only once. The sample comprised central memory CD4+ T cells from blood. The TCR sequence derives from a man aged 25-45 years with type 1 diabetes. This chain connects TRBV9 to TRBJ2-1; TRBD2 matches 12 bases. This chain's CDR3 is CASSPKGRTSGTQEGEQFF. CDR3 nucleotides: TGTGCCAGCAGCCCGAAGGGGAGGACTAGCGGGACCCAGGAGGGTGAGCAGTTCTTC.